This passage covers 20 T cell receptor beta chains from one sample sequenced in a study of radiotherapy plus CTLA-4 blockade in lung cancer. Generated by immunoSEQ multiplex PCR, the TCRdb table keeps only in-frame clones and is missing some. The sample records about 53,000 clones, around 84% being singletons. The sample consisted of peripheral blood, taken from a patient treated with radiotherapy plus ipilimumab. The receptors originated from a human donor with non-small cell lung cancer whose response to radiotherapy plus ipilimumab could not be evaluated.

The chain recombines TRBV27 with TRBJ1-5; the match to TRBD1 covers 7 bases. The CDR3 consists of 14 residues. The V gene's germline CDR1 is MNHEY and CDR2 SMNVEV (reference sequence). With V trimmed by 6 bases and J by 11 bases, 13 bases remained unmatched. The CDR3 is CASSLLGDRNTQHF. As DNA, the CDR3 is TGTGCCAGCAGCCTACTTGGGGACAGAAACACCCAGCATTTT.

The genes are TRBV7-2 and TRBJ2-7; possible D gene TRBD1, 7 bases. Germline values: CDR1 SGHTA, CDR2 FQGNSA. Trimming took 5 bases from V and 2 from J, leaving 16 bases between them. This CDR3 is 15 amino acids long. CDR3 region: CASSPGAGGTYEQYF. The CDR3 DNA reads as TGTGCCAGCAGCCCGGGGGCAGGGGGGACCTACGAGCAGTACTTC.

The rearrangement links TRBV5-6 to TRBJ2-2; TRBD1 aligns across 11 bases. The CDR3 runs 16 residues. Unmatched junction bases numbered 3, after V lost 2 bases and J lost 3 bases. From germline, CDR1 is SGHDT and CDR2 YYEEEE. The CDR3 region has the DNA TGTGCCAGCAGCTTTGGGACAGGGGGTGACACCGGGGAGCTGTTTTTT. Amino acids: CASSFGTGGDTGELFF.

The genes are TRBV10-3 and TRBJ2-7; 10 bases match TRBD1. Germline CDR1 and CDR2: ENHRY and SYGVKD. The CDR3 is 16 amino acids. J was trimmed by 6 bases and V by 5 bases; bases with no gene match: 13. DNA of the CDR3: TGTGCCATCAGTCCCAACCGGGACAGGGGCGTCTCCGAGCAGTACTTC. It translates to CAISPNRDRGVSEQYF.

V and J are TRBV10-3 and TRBJ1-2; TRBD1 matches 7 bases. The V gene's germline CDR1 is ENHRY and CDR2 SYGVKD. This CDR3 spans 15 amino acids. V shed 0 bases, J shed 6 bases, and the junction held 7 bases outside the gene matches. The CDR3 here is CAISESVGTVDGYTF. In DNA form, the CDR3 reads TGTGCCATCAGTGAGTCCGTAGGGACAGTGGATGGCTACACCTTC.

The chain combines TRBV29-1 with TRBJ1-1; 7 nucleotides match TRBD1. From germline, CDR1 is SQVTM and CDR2 ANQGSEA. V was pared by 8 bases and J by 2 bases, with 8 bases of the junction left unmatched. The CDR3 spans 13 residues. The CDR3 nucleotides are TGCAGCACTGTGGGACAGCTCAACACTGAAGCTTTCTTT. This codes for CSTVGQLNTEAFF.

The chain has TRBV6-1 and TRBJ1-5; 10 nucleotides agree with TRBD1. Trimming took 4 bases from V and 6 from J; bases not matched to a gene: 9. The CDR3 has 16 amino acids. CDR1 and CDR2 from the germline V gene are MNHNS and SASEGT. The CDR3 here is CASSAQRQGAGQPQHF. In DNA form, the CDR3 reads TGTGCCAGCAGTGCACAACGACAGGGGGCAGGTCAGCCCCAGCATTTT.

The V and J genes are TRBV18 and TRBJ2-7; TRBD2 matches 14 bases. CDR1 and CDR2 (germline): KGHSH, LQKENI. V lost 0 bases to trimming and J lost 9 bases; unmatched junction nucleotides: 4. CDR3 length: 15 residues. The CDR3 coding sequence is TGTGCCAGCTCACCACCGGGACTAGCGGGAGATCTGCAGTACTTC. It encodes CASSPPGLAGDLQYF.

The chain joins TRBV2 to TRBJ1-5, with TRBD1 identical over 8 bases. The J segment lost 7 bases and the V segment lost 4 bases, leaving 15 bases of the junction unmatched. The CDR3 totals 17 residues. Germline V gives CDR1 SNHLY, CDR2 FYNNEI. The CDR3 loop reads CASSGDRGTPSDQPQHF. The CDR3 region has the DNA TGTGCCAGCAGTGGTGACAGGGGAACGCCTTCGGACCAGCCCCAGCATTTT.

CDR3 DNA: TGTGCCAGCAGTTTCGGGGTAGAGGAGCAGTTCTTC. Translating it yields CASSFGVEEQFF. The chain carries TRBV27 and TRBJ2-1, with a weak D call TRBD2 (5 bases). From germline, CDR1 is MNHEY and CDR2 SMNVEV (reference sequence). The CDR3 has 12 residues. V shed 3 bases and J shed 10 bases, with 10 bases lying between them.

The rearrangement joins TRBV4-1 to TRBJ2-1; no clear D gene. This CDR3 comprises 15 residues. V lost 4 bases and J 0 bases, leaving 10 bases between the germline ends. The germline V gene encodes CDR1 MGHRA and CDR2 YSYEKL. The CDR3 DNA is TGCGCCAGCAGCCCCCTGGAGAGCTCCTACAATGAGCAGTTCTTC. It translates to CASSPLESSYNEQFF.

This sequence joins TRBV7-9 and TRBJ1-1; D is possibly TRBD1 (5 bases). The V end was cut by 4 bases, the J end by 3 bases, with 12 bases between. The CDR3 loop spans 14 amino acids. Germline V CDR1 and CDR2: SEHNR, FQNEAQ (reference sequence). This chain's CDR3 is CASSSTALHTEAFF. The DNA of the CDR3 is TGTGCCAGCAGCTCGACAGCGCTCCACACTGAAGCTTTCTTT. The whole variable domain, filled in from reference TRBV7-9 and TRBJ1-1, reads DTGVSQNPRHKITKRGQNVTFRCDPISEHNRLYWYRQTLGQGPEFLTYFQNEAQLEKSRLLSDRFSAERPKGSFSTLEIQRTEQGDSAMYLCASSSTALHTEAFFGQGTRLTVV.

The chain has TRBV10-3 and TRBJ1-5; TRBD1 matches 7 bases. Germline values: CDR1 ENHRY, CDR2 SYGVKD. The ends lost 3 bases at V and 2 bases at J; junction bases unmatched: 4. The CDR3 spans 15 residues. The CDR3 nucleotides read TGTGCCATCAGTGAACAGGGGAGTCGCAATCAGCCCCAGCATTTT. Its translation is CAISEQGSRNQPQHF.

The rearrangement joins TRBV11-2 to TRBJ2-6; D not resolved. Trimming cost V 5 bases and J 0 bases, with 14 bases left between them. The CDR3 loop spans 17 amino acids. The germline V gene has CDR1 SGHAT and CDR2 FQNNGV. The CDR3 nucleotides read TGTGCCAGCAGCCACGTGGCGGCCCACTCTGGGGCCAACGTCCTGACTTTC. Translated, it gives CASSHVAAHSGANVLTF.

The chain joins TRBV28 to TRBJ2-4; 9 nucleotides align to TRBD2. Per germline, CDR1 MDHEN and CDR2 SYDVKM. This CDR3 is built from 13 residues. V shed 3 bases and J 9 bases; nucleotides not matched to a gene: 3. The CDR3 DNA is TGTGCCAGCAGTTTGGCTAGCGGGATCATTCAGTACTTC. As protein: CASSLASGIIQYF.

This chain links TRBV4-2 with TRBJ2-4; D is possibly TRBD1 (5 bases). The CDR3 is made up of 18 amino acids. With 0 bases removed from V and 0 bases from J, the gap between germline ends came to 15 bases. Looked up from germline, CDR1 is LGHNA and CDR2 is YNFKEQ. The chain's CDR3 is CASSQDGRTTLAKNIQYF. The DNA for the CDR3 is TGTGCCAGCAGCCAAGATGGGCGGACAACTCTAGCCAAAAACATTCAGTACTTC.

The V gene is TRBV4-1, the J gene TRBJ1-2; TRBD1 matches 7 bases. The CDR3 is made up of 15 amino acids. Losses at the gene ends were 0 bases for V and 7 bases for J; bases not matched to a gene: 8. CDR1 and CDR2 (germline): MGHRA, YSYEKL. As DNA, the CDR3 is TGCGCCAGCAGCCAAGAACAGAGGCAGGGGGGTGGCTACACCTTC. Translating gives CASSQEQRQGGGYTF.

The chain has TRBV4-3 and TRBJ2-3; TRBD2 matches at 9 bases. CDR1 is LGHNA and CDR2 is YSLEER in the germline V gene. The CDR3 has 13 residues. V gave up 3 bases and J gave up 11 bases; unmatched junction bases: 6. The CDR3 protein is CASSHLSGSGQYF. The CDR3 DNA sequence: TGCGCCAGCAGCCACCTTAGCGGGAGTGGGCAGTATTTT.

CDR3 nucleotides: TGCAGCGTTTTAGGTGGACTCTCTGGTGAAAAACTGTTTTTT. Protein sequence: CSVLGGLSGEKLFF. The chain is built from TRBV29-1 and TRBJ1-4; D gene unclear. This CDR3 is built from 14 residues. V lost 5 bases and J 7 bases, leaving 17 bases between the germline ends. Germline CDR1 SQVTM, CDR2 ANQGSEA.

V usage is TRBV12-5 and J usage is TRBJ2-5; 9 positions match TRBD1. The CDR3 runs to 16 residues. V was pared by 1 base and J by 6 bases, with 9 bases of the junction left unmatched. Germline V gene lookup returns CDR1 LGHNT and CDR2 FRNRAP. The CDR3 sequence: CASGLDRQGGTKTQYF. Written as DNA, the CDR3 is TGTGCTAGTGGTTTGGACCGACAGGGGGGGACGAAGACCCAGTACTTC. Drawing the rest from reference TRBV12-5 and TRBJ2-5, the complete variable domain is DARVTQTPRHKVTEMGQEVTMRCQPILGHNTVFWYRQTMMQGLELLAYFRNRAPLDDSGMPKDRFSAEMPDATLATLKIQPSEPRDSAVYFCASGLDRQGGTKTQYFGPGTRLLVL.